These 24 T cell receptor beta chains were sequenced from one sample in a study of shared clonotypes between healthy human individuals. The assay was immunoSEQ multiplex PCR, and TCRdb's table has in-frame clones only and misses some. The sample carries approximately 640,000 clones, 55% to 75% recorded once. Source material: memory CD4+ T cells sorted from blood. Subset in this sample: CD45RA-negative fraction. These receptors were collected from a woman aged 25-40 years in good health.

V and J are TRBV19 and TRBJ2-7, with 10 bases that match TRBD2. Trimming took 5 bases from V and 2 from J; bases not matched to a gene: 18. Germline CDR1 reads LNHDA; CDR2 reads SQIVND (reference sequence). The CDR3 has 19 residues. The CDR3 DNA reads TGTGCCAGTAGTCGGGTCTCGGGAGGATCTGGACTAGCGGCCTACGAGCAGTACTTC. It translates to CASSRVSGGSGLAAYEQYF.

This chain links TRBV19 with TRBJ2-1; a weak D match, TRBD1 (6 bases). The CDR3 has 14 residues. Germline CDR1 LNHDA, CDR2 SQIVND (reference sequence). V was clipped by 5 bases and J by 2 bases, with 10 bases between them. The DNA of the CDR3 is TGTGCCAGTAGTCTTCGGACAGCCTACAATGAGCAGTTCTTC. Translating gives CASSLRTAYNEQFF.

The CDR3 spells CASSFGLDNEQFF. CDR3 DNA: TGTGCCAGCAGCTTTGGACTGGACAATGAGCAGTTCTTC. This chain links TRBV11-2 with TRBJ2-1; a possible D gene is TRBD2 (5 bases). From germline, CDR1 is SGHAT and CDR2 FQNNGV. V lost 3 bases and J lost 5, with 8 bases in between. The CDR3 runs to 13 residues.

The J gene is TRBJ2-1, the V gene TRBV4-2; 7 nucleotides line up with TRBD2. Germline values: CDR1 LGHNA, CDR2 YNFKEQ. The V and J ends lost 1 base and 7 bases, in that order; junction bases with no gene match: 10. This CDR3 region has 16 residues. This chain's CDR3 is CASSQAGIAGLNEQFF. The CDR3, as DNA: TGTGCCAGCAGCCAAGCAGGGATAGCGGGCTTAAATGAGCAGTTCTTC.

This clone is a singleton in its sample. The chain links TRBV29-1 to TRBJ2-7; tentative D call: TRBD2 (6 bases). V was shortened by 1 base and J by 0 bases, with 13 bases between the two germline ends. The germline V gene has CDR1 SQVTM and CDR2 ANQGSEA. The length of the CDR3 is 15 residues. In DNA form, the CDR3 reads TGCAGCGTTGAAGCGAAAGGGACTTTCTCCTACGAGCAGTACTTC. As protein: CSVEAKGTFSYEQYF.

This chain links TRBV19 with TRBJ1-3; D perhaps matches TRBD1 (6 bases). The CDR3 extends over 15 amino acids. V lost 5 bases to trimming and J lost 2 bases, with 13 bases between them. CDR1 is LNHDA and CDR2 is SQIVND in the germline V gene (reference sequence). Here the CDR3 reads CASSLQGNPGNTIYF. CDR3 nucleotides: TGTGCCAGTAGTCTTCAGGGGAACCCTGGAAACACCATATATTTT.

The chain employs TRBV6-1 and TRBJ2-3; D possibly matches TRBD1 or TRBD2 (6 bases each). Germline CDR1 and CDR2: MNHNS and SASEGT. The CDR3 covers 15 residues. With 8 bases removed from V and 0 bases from J, the gap between germline ends came to 15 bases. The CDR3 loop is CASGGQRASTDTQYF. In DNA form, the CDR3 reads TGTGCCAGCGGGGGGCAAAGGGCTAGCACAGATACGCAGTATTTT.

The V call is TRBV11-2, the J call TRBJ2-1, with D possibly being TRBD2 (6 bases). V lost 1 base and J 3 bases, leaving 16 bases between the germline ends. The CDR3 has 17 amino acids. Germline loops: CDR1 SGHAT, CDR2 FQNNGV. The CDR3 reads CASSLGFGASVYNEQFF. The CDR3 nucleotides are TGTGCCAGCAGCTTAGGCTTCGGGGCTAGCGTCTACAATGAGCAGTTCTTC.

Only a few counts were recorded for this clone. The chain uses TRBV28 and TRBJ2-7; weak D call: TRBD1 (6 bases). CDR1 is MDHEN, CDR2 SYDVKM, per germline. V lost 7 bases and J 5 bases, leaving 24 bases between the germline ends. The CDR3 contains 16 residues. CDR3 bases: TGTGCCAGCAACAAGGTTTCTTCAGGGACAAAAAACGAGCAGTACTTC. Its translation: CASNKVSSGTKNEQYF. Full variable domain (rest looked up from reference TRBV28 and TRBJ2-7): DVKVTQSSRYLVKRTGEKVFLECVQDMDHENMFWYRQDPGLGLRLIYFSYDVKMKEKGDIPEGYSVSREKKERFSLILESASTNQTSMYLCASNKVSSGTKNEQYFGPGTRLTVT.

This rearrangement joins TRBV2 to TRBJ2-5, with D maybe TRBD1 (6 bases). Trimming stripped 8 bases from V and 3 bases from J, with 16 bases between. Germline V gene data show CDR1 as SNHLY and CDR2 as FYNNEI. The CDR3 covers 14 residues. The CDR3 sequence: CASGEQGVEETQYF. The CDR3 DNA is TGTGCCAGCGGAGAACAGGGAGTAGAAGAGACCCAGTACTTC.

The V and J genes are TRBV19 and TRBJ1-5; D unresolved. Germline CDR1 is LNHDA and CDR2 is SQIVND (reference sequence). The V end was cut by 1 base, the J end by 0 bases, with 16 bases between. This CDR3 region has 18 residues. The DNA of the CDR3 is TGTGCCAGTAGTATAGCGTCCACTGGCTACCCTAGCAATCAGCCCCAGCATTTT. This codes for CASSIASTGYPSNQPQHF.

V and J are TRBV29-1 and TRBJ2-5; D gene ambiguous. V lost 6 bases to trimming and J lost 5 bases, with 13 bases between them. The CDR3 totals 12 residues. The germline V gene has CDR1 SQVTM and CDR2 ANQGSEA. In nucleotides, the CDR3 is TGCAGCGTCGGCGGCAGCTGGGAGACCCAGTACTTC. Its translation: CSVGGSWETQYF. Supplemented by reference TRBV29-1 and TRBJ2-5, the full variable domain reads SAVISQKPSRDICQRGTSLTIQCQVDSQVTMMFWYRQQPGQSLTLIATANQGSEATYESGFVIDKFPISRPNLTFSTLTVSNMSPEDSSIYLCSVGGSWETQYFGPGTRLLVL.

The V call is TRBV2, the J call TRBJ2-7, with D perhaps matching TRBD2 (6 bases). The CDR3 contains 14 residues. Trimming pared 6 bases from V and 3 bases from J, leaving 15 bases between. Germline values: CDR1 SNHLY, CDR2 FYNNEI. In DNA form, the CDR3 reads TGTGCCAGCAGGGGACTGTGGGGGGACTACGAGCAGTACTTC. Protein product: CASRGLWGDYEQYF.

The CDR3 DNA follows: TGTGCCATCAGGGGGGACTGGACGTTCAATGAGCAGTTCTTC. Translated, it gives CAIRGDWTFNEQFF. The rearrangement joins TRBV10-3 to TRBJ2-1, with D maybe TRBD2 (6 bases). V lost 6 bases, J lost 6 bases, and 15 bases lay in between. Germline-derived CDR1 and CDR2 are ENHRY and SYGVKD. The length of the CDR3 is 14 residues.

V and J are TRBV15 and TRBJ2-2; D may be TRBD2 (5 bases). CDR3 length equals 16 residues. Trimming left V 4 bases short and J 0 bases short, with 12 bases between. Per germline, CDR1 LNHNV and CDR2 YYDKDF (reference sequence). CDR3 amino acids: CATSIGMGTNTGELFF. The CDR3 DNA reads as TGTGCCACCAGCATCGGGATGGGGACGAACACCGGGGAGCTGTTTTTT.

The rearrangement joins TRBV28 to TRBJ2-7; weak D call: TRBD1 (5 bases). The CDR3 has 13 amino acids. Between the trimmed V and J ends, which lost 5 bases and 9 bases, there was a span of 17 bases. The germline CDR1 and CDR2 sequences are MDHEN and SYDVKM. The CDR3 spells CASSNLQDQGQYF. Here the CDR3 DNA reads TGTGCCAGCAGTAACCTACAGGACCAGGGGCAGTACTTC.

V is TRBV19 and J is TRBJ1-2, with D possibly matching TRBD1 (5 bases). This CDR3 region has 14 residues. The germline gives CDR1 LNHDA, CDR2 SQIVND (reference sequence). Trimming shortened V by 4 bases and J by 4 bases, and 13 bases separated the two germline ends. CDR3 sequence reads: CASSTNRDGYGYTF. The CDR3 bases are TGTGCCAGTAGTACGAACCGGGACGGCTATGGCTACACCTTC.

The chain carries TRBV5-4 and TRBJ1-1; tentative D call: TRBD1 (6 bases). Germline V lookup: CDR1 SGHNT, CDR2 YYREEE (reference sequence). The CDR3 is made up of 14 amino acids. V lost 0 bases and J 0 bases, leaving 6 bases between the germline ends. CDR3: CASSLGGLNTEAFF. The CDR3 DNA follows: TGTGCCAGCAGCTTGGGGGGGCTGAACACTGAAGCTTTCTTT.

The rearrangement joins TRBV5-5 to TRBJ2-7, with 7 bases identical to TRBD1. The CDR3 covers 16 residues. CDR1 SGHKS and CDR2 YYEKEE come from the germline V gene (reference sequence). The trim removed 6 bases at V and 0 bases at J, leaving 12 bases unmatched. The CDR3 region is CASTLGGTASSYEQYF. In DNA, the CDR3 is TGTGCCAGCACTCTGGGTGGGACAGCCAGCTCCTACGAGCAGTACTTC.

Worth noting for this clone: The same CDR3 arises from other DNA sequences in this sample as well. The chain has TRBV19 and TRBJ1-5, with D possibly being TRBD1 (5 bases). CDR1 and CDR2 (germline): LNHDA, SQIVND (reference sequence). V was shortened by 5 bases and J by 6 bases, with 11 bases between the two germline ends. This CDR3 has 13 amino acids. The CDR3 loop is CASSLMGPQPQHF. CDR3 DNA sequence: TGTGCCAGTAGTCTGATGGGACCTCAGCCCCAGCATTTT.

This clone has only a few counts. The chain has TRBV18 and TRBJ2-1, with 11 bases that match TRBD1. Germline assignment: CDR1 KGHSH and CDR2 LQKENI. The junction had 14 bases not matched to a gene; V was cut back by 4 bases and J by 15 bases. There are 15 residues in the CDR3. CDR3 loop: CASSQDFPGTGGLFF. In DNA, the CDR3 is TGTGCCAGCTCACAAGACTTTCCCGGGACAGGGGGTTTGTTCTTC.

V and J are TRBV6-5 and TRBJ2-3; TRBD2 is a possible D gene (6 bases). Trimming stripped 6 bases from V and 4 bases from J, with 17 bases between. The CDR3 runs 15 residues. Germline V gives CDR1 MNHEY, CDR2 SVGAGI. Here the CDR3 reads CASRSEGPLADTQYF. The DNA of the CDR3 is TGTGCCAGCAGATCGGAGGGCCCGTTGGCAGATACGCAGTATTTT.

J is TRBJ1-1 and V is TRBV6-5, with D possibly being TRBD1 (5 bases). The germline V gene has CDR1 MNHEY and CDR2 SVGAGI. CDR3 size: 15 residues. Trimming removed 4 bases at V and 4 bases at J, with 16 bases between. CDR3 loop: CASSFLQAVGTEAFF. The CDR3 DNA reads as TGTGCCAGCAGTTTCCTACAGGCAGTTGGCACTGAAGCTTTCTTT.

The chain links TRBV5-4 to TRBJ1-1; D uncertain. The V end was cut by 0 bases, the J end by 1 base, with 10 bases between. Per the germline V gene, CDR1 is SGHNT and CDR2 is YYREEE (reference sequence). The CDR3 runs to 15 residues. The CDR3 here is CASSLALGSNTEAFF. As DNA, the CDR3 is TGTGCCAGCAGCTTGGCCCTGGGGTCGAACACTGAAGCTTTCTTT.